These 23 T cell receptor beta chains came from one sample sequenced in a study of shared clonotypes between healthy human individuals. Sequencing was performed with immunoSEQ multiplex PCR; in TCRdb, only in-frame clones are kept and a portion is missing. The sample lists some 1,100,000 clones; about four fifths were seen once. Sequencing input: memory CD4+ T cells from PBMCs. Subset specified: CD45RA-negative fraction. The receptors shown here come from a man aged 18 to 30 in good health. Some clones in this sample may be carry-over from other donors' samples.

The chain joins TRBV4-3 to TRBJ2-2, with D perhaps matching TRBD2 (6 bases). Germline CDR1 is LGHNA and CDR2 is YSLEER. Between the trimmed V and J ends, which lost 4 bases and 0 bases, there was a span of 15 bases. This CDR3 has 17 amino acids. DNA of the CDR3: TGCGCCAGCAGCCGCCTTCGGGACTCCGCGAACACCGGGGAGCTGTTTTTT. Amino acid sequence: CASSRLRDSANTGELFF.

The V call is TRBV5-1, the J call TRBJ2-2, with 9 bases identical to TRBD1. Germline V CDR1 and CDR2: SGHRS, YFSETQ. CDR3 length: 16 amino acids. The trim removed 5 bases at V and 4 bases at J, leaving 9 bases unmatched. CDR3 in amino acids: CASRPTGGMGTGELFF. The CDR3 DNA follows: TGCGCCAGCAGACCTACAGGGGGCATGGGCACCGGGGAGCTGTTTTTT.

The V and J genes are TRBV6-5 and TRBJ2-5, with D maybe TRBD1 (5 bases). The germline V and J ends were trimmed by 6 bases and 5 bases, with 16 bases remaining between them. The CDR3 totals 14 residues. The germline gives CDR1 MNHEY, CDR2 SVGAGI. The CDR3 DNA reads TGTGCCAGCAGCCCAGGGTGGGCCTCGGAGACCCAGTACTTC. It codes for CASSPGWASETQYF.

The chain employs TRBV5-1 and TRBJ1-4; D is perhaps TRBD1 (5 bases). Per germline, CDR1 SGHRS and CDR2 YFSETQ. The CDR3 length is 16 residues. With 2 bases removed from V and 6 bases from J, the gap between germline ends came to 17 bases. The chain's CDR3 is CASSLNTRGTDEKLFF. The CDR3 region has the DNA TGCGCCAGCAGCTTAAATACCCGGGGCACTGATGAAAAACTGTTTTTT.

The chain employs TRBV5-1 and TRBJ2-1, with D hard to call. Trimming removed 1 base from V and 5 bases from J, with 13 bases in between. CDR1 and CDR2 (germline): SGHRS, YFSETQ. This CDR3 is 15 amino acids long. The CDR3 region is CASSLSPRWDNEQFF. CDR3 DNA: TGCGCCAGCAGCTTGTCTCCCAGGTGGGACAATGAGCAGTTCTTC. Full variable domain (missing parts from reference TRBV5-1 and TRBJ2-1): KAGVTQTPRYLIKTRGQQVTLSCSPISGHRSVSWYQQTPGQGLQFLFEYFSETQRNKGNFPGRFSGRQFSNSRSEMNVSTLELGDSALYLCASSLSPRWDNEQFFGPGTRLTVL.

This clone was detected only a few times. The chain employs TRBV6-5 and TRBJ1-2; tentative D call: TRBD1 (5 bases). Germline values: CDR1 MNHEY, CDR2 SVGAGI. The V end lost 2 bases, the J end lost 4 bases, and 11 bases lay between the germline ends. The CDR3 is 14 amino acids. The CDR3, as DNA: TGTGCCAGCAGTTACGAGGCAAGGGGCTATGGCTACACCTTC. This translates into CASSYEARGYGYTF.

The chain uses TRBV4-1 and TRBJ2-7; tentatively, D is TRBD2 (6 bases). Germline values: CDR1 MGHRA, CDR2 YSYEKL. CDR3 length: 16 residues. The V end was cut by 0 bases, the J end by 2 bases, with 14 bases between. CDR3 protein: CASSQDMPSVTYEQYF. CDR3 in DNA: TGCGCCAGCAGCCAAGATATGCCTAGCGTAACCTACGAGCAGTACTTC.

This chain connects TRBV9 to TRBJ2-3, with 10 bases lining up with TRBD2. The V gene end was trimmed by 3 bases and the J gene end by 2 bases; junction bases not matched to a gene: 9. CDR1 is SGDLS and CDR2 is YYNGEE in the germline V gene. This CDR3 is 17 amino acids long. The CDR3 DNA reads as TGTGCCAGCAGCGCATTAATACTAGCGGGGTCCACAGATACGCAGTATTTT. Encoded protein: CASSALILAGSTDTQYF.

A few counts support this clone. The chain is built from TRBV4-2 and TRBJ2-1, with 7 bases fitting TRBD1. The J segment lost 2 bases and the V segment lost 0 bases, leaving 4 bases of the junction unmatched. Germline V gives CDR1 LGHNA, CDR2 YNFKEQ. The CDR3 is made up of 16 amino acids. CDR3 in amino acids: CASSQDDRVAYNEQFF. Here the CDR3 DNA reads TGTGCCAGCAGCCAAGACGACAGGGTAGCCTACAATGAGCAGTTCTTC.

The V and J genes are TRBV5-4 and TRBJ2-7; a possible D gene is TRBD1 (5 bases). CDR3 length: 18 amino acids. Germline V gives CDR1 SGHNT, CDR2 YYREEE (reference sequence). Trimming removed 0 bases at V and 3 bases at J, with 22 bases between. CDR3 sequence: CASSLALVRGQAGYEQYF. CDR3 sequence (DNA): TGTGCCAGCAGCTTGGCATTGGTAAGGGGTCAGGCCGGCTACGAGCAGTACTTC.

This clone was counted many times. The chain links TRBV5-4 to TRBJ2-1, with D perhaps TRBD1 (5 bases). CDR1 and CDR2 (germline): SGHNT, YYREEE (reference sequence). There are 15 residues in the CDR3. V shed 3 bases and J shed 4 bases, with 14 bases lying between them. The CDR3 sequence is CASSSVTEIYNEQFF. CDR3 DNA: TGTGCCAGCAGCTCGGTGACAGAGATTTACAATGAGCAGTTCTTC.

This CDR3 is CASSTGGWGYTF. The CDR3 region has the DNA TGTGCCAGCAGTACAGGGGGCTGGGGCTACACCTTC. V gene TRBV2 combines with J gene TRBJ1-2; 9 nucleotides agree with TRBD1. Germline V CDR1 and CDR2: SNHLY, FYNNEI. This CDR3 is 12 amino acids long. The ends lost 5 bases at V and 8 bases at J; junction bases unmatched: 3. Full variable domain (missing parts from reference TRBV2 and TRBJ1-2): EPEVTQTPSHQVTQMGQEVILRCVPISNHLYFYWYRQILGQKVEFLVSFYNNEISEKSEIFDDQFSVERPDGSNFTLKIRSTKLEDSAMYFCASSTGGWGYTFGSGTRLTVV.

The chain joins TRBV5-4 to TRBJ1-5, with 7 bases aligning to TRBD1. The CDR3 totals 16 residues. Trimming cost V 3 bases and J 4 bases; bases outside gene matches: 10. CDR1 is SGHNT and CDR2 is YYREEE in the germline V gene (reference sequence). Written as DNA, the CDR3 is TGTGCCAGCAGCTCGGGAGGGGGCAGTCCGAATCAGCCCCAGCATTTT. Protein sequence: CASSSGGGSPNQPQHF.

The CDR3 coding sequence is TGTGCCAGTAGTATAGCTTCTCGTGGACAGCCCCAGCATTTT. Its translation is CASSIASRGQPQHF. The rearrangement uses TRBV19 and TRBJ1-5; no clear D. Trimming stripped 1 base from V and 7 bases from J, with 11 bases between. This CDR3 has 14 residues. CDR1 and CDR2 (germline): LNHDA, SQIVND (reference sequence).

The chain combines TRBV25-1 with TRBJ1-2; tentative D call: TRBD1 (5 bases). CDR3 length equals 12 residues. V lost 7 bases and J 5 bases, leaving 11 bases between the germline ends. Germline loops: CDR1 MGHDK, CDR2 SYGVNS. The CDR3 DNA reads TGTGCCAGCAAGAGCCCAGGGTATGGCTACACCTTC. It codes for CASKSPGYGYTF.

The rearrangement links TRBV7-2 to TRBJ2-7; D not certain. The CDR3 length is 14 residues. The V gene lost 0 bases and the J gene lost 5 bases, with 11 bases spanning the gap. Germline CDR1 SGHTA, CDR2 FQGNSA. The CDR3: CASSLAQGRNEQYF. The CDR3 DNA is TGTGCCAGCAGCTTAGCGCAAGGCAGGAACGAGCAGTACTTC.

The gene calls are TRBV30 and TRBJ2-7, with 8 bases aligning to TRBD2. The germline CDR1 and CDR2 sequences are GTSNPN and SVGIG (reference sequence). V was pared by 1 base and J by 2 bases, with 4 bases of the junction left unmatched. The CDR3 covers 14 residues. The CDR3 coding sequence is TGTGCCTGGAGTGAGGCGGGAGGAGCCTACGAGCAGTACTTC. Translating gives CAWSEAGGAYEQYF.

This clone was found once. This rearrangement joins TRBV6-1 to TRBJ2-5, with 12 bases identical to TRBD2. This CDR3 is 17 amino acids long. V gave up 3 bases and J gave up 5 bases; unmatched junction bases: 10. Looked up from germline, CDR1 is MNHNS and CDR2 is SASEGT. CDR3 nucleotides: TGTGCCAGCAGTGACTACAGGACTAGCGGGGTGGGTGAGACCCAGTACTTC. Protein product: CASSDYRTSGVGETQYF.

This clone was observed once. V gene TRBV10-3 combines with J gene TRBJ1-1, with 8 bases aligning to TRBD1. This CDR3 comprises 14 residues. In germline, CDR1 is ENHRY, CDR2 SYGVKD. The V segment lost 4 bases and the J segment 6 bases; nucleotides outside the gene matches: 7. In DNA form, the CDR3 reads TGTGCCATCAGTGTCTTAACAGGGGGGGCTGAAGCTTTCTTT. Protein product: CAISVLTGGAEAFF.

This clone has just a few counts. A much larger clone lies one base from this, so it may be a read error. The V and J genes are TRBV7-9 and TRBJ2-3, with 7 nucleotides matching TRBD2. Trimming at V came to 4 bases and at J to 4 bases, leaving 2 bases not matched to a gene. The CDR3 runs to 13 residues. Germline CDR1 and CDR2: SEHNR and FQNEAQ (reference sequence). In DNA form, the CDR3 reads TGTGCCAGCAGCTGGGGAGGGGCAGATACGCAGTATTTT. It encodes CASSWGGADTQYF.

V usage is TRBV30 and J usage is TRBJ2-3; no definite D call. Germline CDR1 GTSNPN, CDR2 SVGIG (reference sequence). This CDR3 region has 12 residues. The V and J ends lost 2 bases and 3 bases respectively, with 6 bases between them. DNA for the CDR3: TGTGCCTGGAGTTCTAGTACAGATACGCAGTATTTT. This gives the protein CAWSSSTDTQYF. Looking up the rest from reference TRBV30 and TRBJ2-3 gives the full variable domain: SQTIHQWPATLVQPVGSPLSLECTVEGTSNPNLYWYRQAAGRGLQLLFYSVGIGQISSEVPQNLSASRPQDRQFILSSKKLLLSDSGFYLCAWSSSTDTQYFGPGTRLTVL.

This rearrangement joins TRBV5-8 to TRBJ1-3; D ambiguous. CDR3 size: 13 residues. Between the trimmed V and J ends, which lost 7 bases and 2 bases, there was a span of 10 bases. Germline V gives CDR1 SGHTS, CDR2 YDEGEE. The CDR3 DNA reads TGTGCCAGCCCCAGTGCTGCTGGAAACACCATATATTTT. Translated: CASPSAAGNTIYF.

The chain uses TRBV28 and TRBJ1-2; 7 bases fit TRBD1. This CDR3 is 13 amino acids long. Trimming took 5 bases from V and 4 from J; bases not matched to a gene: 4. CDR1 is MDHEN, CDR2 SYDVKM, per germline. The CDR3 loop reads CASSRQGPYGYTF. CDR3 DNA sequence: TGTGCCAGCAGTAGACAGGGCCCCTATGGCTACACCTTC.